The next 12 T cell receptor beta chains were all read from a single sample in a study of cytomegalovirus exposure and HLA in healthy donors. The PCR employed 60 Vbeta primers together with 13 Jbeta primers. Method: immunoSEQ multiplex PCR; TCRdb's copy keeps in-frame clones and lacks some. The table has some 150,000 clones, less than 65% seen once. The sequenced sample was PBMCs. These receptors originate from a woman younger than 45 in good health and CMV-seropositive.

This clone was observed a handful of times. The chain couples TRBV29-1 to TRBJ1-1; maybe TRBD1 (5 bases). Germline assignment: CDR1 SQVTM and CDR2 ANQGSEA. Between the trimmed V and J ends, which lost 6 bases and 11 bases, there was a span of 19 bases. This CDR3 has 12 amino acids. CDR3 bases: TGCAGCGTCCTCCGGGACGGGGGATCGGCTTTCTTT. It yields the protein CSVLRDGGSAFF.

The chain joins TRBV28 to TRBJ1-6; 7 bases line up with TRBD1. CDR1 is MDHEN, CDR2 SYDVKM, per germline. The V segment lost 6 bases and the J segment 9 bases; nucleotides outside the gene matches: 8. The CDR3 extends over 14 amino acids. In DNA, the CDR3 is TGTGCCAGCAGAATGACAGGGTCGAGTTCACCCCTCCACTTT. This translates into CASRMTGSSSPLHF.

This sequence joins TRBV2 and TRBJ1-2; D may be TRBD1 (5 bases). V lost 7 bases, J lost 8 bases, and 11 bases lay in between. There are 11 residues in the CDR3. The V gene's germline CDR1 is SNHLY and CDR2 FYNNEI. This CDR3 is CASTSTAGYTF. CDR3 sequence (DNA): TGTGCCAGCACTTCGACAGCAGGCTACACCTTC.

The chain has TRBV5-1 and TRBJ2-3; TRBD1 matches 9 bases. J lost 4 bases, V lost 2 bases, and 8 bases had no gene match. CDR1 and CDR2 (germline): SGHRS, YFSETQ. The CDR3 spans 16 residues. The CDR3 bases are TGCGCCAGCAGCTTAGATTACCGGGACAGGGCAGATACGCAGTATTTT. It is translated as CASSLDYRDRADTQYF.

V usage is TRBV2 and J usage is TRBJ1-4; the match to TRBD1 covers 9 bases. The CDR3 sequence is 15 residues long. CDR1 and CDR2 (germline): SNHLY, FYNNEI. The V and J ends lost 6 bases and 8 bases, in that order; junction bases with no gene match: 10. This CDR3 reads CASSQRGTGREKLFF. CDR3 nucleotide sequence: TGTGCCAGCAGCCAAAGGGGGACAGGGAGGGAAAAACTGTTTTTT.

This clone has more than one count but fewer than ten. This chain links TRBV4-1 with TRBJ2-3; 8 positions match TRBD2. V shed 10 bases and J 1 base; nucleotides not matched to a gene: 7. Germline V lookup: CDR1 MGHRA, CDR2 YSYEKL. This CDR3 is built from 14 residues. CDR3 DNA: TGCGCCACCTCAAGAGCGGGGGGCACAGATACGCAGTATTTT. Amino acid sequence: CATSRAGGTDTQYF.

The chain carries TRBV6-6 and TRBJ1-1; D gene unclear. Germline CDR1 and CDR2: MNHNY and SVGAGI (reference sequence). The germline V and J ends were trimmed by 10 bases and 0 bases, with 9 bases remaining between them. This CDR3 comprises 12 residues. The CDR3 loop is CATGLMNTEAFF. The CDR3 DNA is TGTGCCACCGGACTCATGAACACTGAAGCTTTCTTT.

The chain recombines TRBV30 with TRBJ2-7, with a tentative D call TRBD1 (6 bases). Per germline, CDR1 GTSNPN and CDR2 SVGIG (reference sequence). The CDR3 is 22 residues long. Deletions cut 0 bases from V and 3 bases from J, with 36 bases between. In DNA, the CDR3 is TGTGCCTGGAGTGTCTCTCCCGCAGACCCCAGTGGGACGACAGGCCCGAACTACGAGCAGTACTTC. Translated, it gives CAWSVSPADPSGTTGPNYEQYF.

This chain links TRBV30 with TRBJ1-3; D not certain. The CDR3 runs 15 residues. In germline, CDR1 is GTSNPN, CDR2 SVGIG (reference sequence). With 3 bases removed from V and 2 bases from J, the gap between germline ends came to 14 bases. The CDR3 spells CAWSRDTSPGNTIYF. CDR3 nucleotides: TGTGCCTGGAGCCGAGACACGAGCCCTGGAAACACCATATATTTT.

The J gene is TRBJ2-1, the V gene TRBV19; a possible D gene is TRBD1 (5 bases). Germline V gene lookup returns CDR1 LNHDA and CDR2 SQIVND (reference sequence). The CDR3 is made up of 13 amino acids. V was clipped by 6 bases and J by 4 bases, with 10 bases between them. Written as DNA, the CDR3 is TGTGCCAGTAGCTTCGACAGATACAATGAGCAGTTCTTC. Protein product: CASSFDRYNEQFF.

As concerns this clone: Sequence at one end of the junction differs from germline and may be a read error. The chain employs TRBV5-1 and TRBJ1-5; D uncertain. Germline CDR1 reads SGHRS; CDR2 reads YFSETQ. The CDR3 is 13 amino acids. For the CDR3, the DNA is TGCACCAGCAGCTCGGAGGGCAATCAGCCCCAGCATTTT. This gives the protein CTSSSEGNQPQHF.

As DNA, the CDR3 is TGTGCCAGCAGTGAGGAGGCAGGGAGGCGCAATCAGCCCCAGCATTTT. Translating it yields CASSEEAGRRNQPQHF. The V and J genes are TRBV2 and TRBJ1-5, with a tentative D call TRBD1 (5 bases). V was trimmed by 3 bases and J by 2 bases, leaving 14 bases between them. This CDR3 is 16 amino acids long. Germline assignment: CDR1 SNHLY and CDR2 FYNNEI.